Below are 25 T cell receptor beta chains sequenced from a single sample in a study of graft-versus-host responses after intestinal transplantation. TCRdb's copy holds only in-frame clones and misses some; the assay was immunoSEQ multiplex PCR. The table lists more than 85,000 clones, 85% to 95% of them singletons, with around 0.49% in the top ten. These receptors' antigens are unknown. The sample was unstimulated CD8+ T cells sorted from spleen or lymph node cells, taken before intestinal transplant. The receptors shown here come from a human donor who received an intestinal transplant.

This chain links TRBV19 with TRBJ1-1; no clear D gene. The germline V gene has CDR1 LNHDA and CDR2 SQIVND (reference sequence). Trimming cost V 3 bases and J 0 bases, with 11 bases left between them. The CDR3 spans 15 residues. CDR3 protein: CASSMSRELNTEAFF. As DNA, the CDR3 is TGTGCCAGTAGTATGAGTCGGGAATTGAACACTGAAGCTTTCTTT. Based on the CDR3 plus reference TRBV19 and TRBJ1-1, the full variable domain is DGGITQSPKYLFRKEGQNVTLSCEQNLNHDAMYWYRQDPGQGLRLIYYSQIVNDFQKGDIAEGYSVSREKKESFPLTVTSAQKNPTAFYLCASSMSRELNTEAFFGQGTRLTVV.

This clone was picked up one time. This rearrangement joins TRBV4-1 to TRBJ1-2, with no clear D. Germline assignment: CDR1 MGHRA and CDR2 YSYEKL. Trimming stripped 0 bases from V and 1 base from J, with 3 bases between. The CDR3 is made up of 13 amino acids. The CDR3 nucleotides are TGCGCCAGCAGCCAAGACAATAACTATGGCTACACCTTC. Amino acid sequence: CASSQDNNYGYTF.

CDR3 region: CASRTARSPPEAFF. The CDR3 DNA reads TGTGCCAGCAGGACTGCCCGGAGCCCACCTGAAGCTTTCTTT. V and J are TRBV2 and TRBJ1-1, with D hard to call. The CDR3 covers 14 residues. The V end lost 6 bases, the J end lost 6 bases, and 17 bases lay between the germline ends. Germline CDR1 is SNHLY and CDR2 is FYNNEI.

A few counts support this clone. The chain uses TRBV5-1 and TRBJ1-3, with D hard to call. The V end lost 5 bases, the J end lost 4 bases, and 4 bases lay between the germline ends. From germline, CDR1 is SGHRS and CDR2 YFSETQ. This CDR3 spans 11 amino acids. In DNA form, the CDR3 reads TGCGCCAGCAGTAAAGGAAACACCATATATTTT. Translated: CASSKGNTIYF.

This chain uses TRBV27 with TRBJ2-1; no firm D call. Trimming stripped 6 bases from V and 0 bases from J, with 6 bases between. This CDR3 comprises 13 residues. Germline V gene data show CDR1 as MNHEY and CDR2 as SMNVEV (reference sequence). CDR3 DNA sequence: TGTGCCAGCAGCCCTGGCTCCTACAATGAGCAGTTCTTC. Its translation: CASSPGSYNEQFF.

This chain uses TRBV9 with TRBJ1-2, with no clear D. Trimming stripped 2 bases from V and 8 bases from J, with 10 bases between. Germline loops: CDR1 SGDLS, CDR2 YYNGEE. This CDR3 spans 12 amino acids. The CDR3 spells CASSVRTGGYTF. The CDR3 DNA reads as TGTGCCAGCAGCGTCCGGACGGGGGGCTACACCTTC.

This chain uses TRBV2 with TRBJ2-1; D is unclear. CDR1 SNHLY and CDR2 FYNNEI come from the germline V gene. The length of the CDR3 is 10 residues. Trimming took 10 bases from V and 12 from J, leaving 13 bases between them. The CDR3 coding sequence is TGTGCCACCCACTCGGTCGGGCAGTTCTTC. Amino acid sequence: CATHSVGQFF.

CDR3 amino acids: CASSHNTEAFF. CDR3 coding DNA: TGTGCCAGCAGCCATAACACTGAAGCTTTCTTT. The chain has TRBV27 and TRBJ1-1; D is unresolved. Germline assignment: CDR1 MNHEY and CDR2 SMNVEV (reference sequence). CDR3 length equals 11 residues. The V end was cut by 6 bases, the J end by 2 bases, with 4 bases between.

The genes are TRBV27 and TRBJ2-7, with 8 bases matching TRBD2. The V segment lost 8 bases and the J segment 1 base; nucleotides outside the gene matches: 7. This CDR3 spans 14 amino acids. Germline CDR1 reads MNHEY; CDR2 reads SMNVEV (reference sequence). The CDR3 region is CASDGRATSYEQYF. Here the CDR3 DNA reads TGTGCCAGCGACGGGAGGGCCACTTCCTACGAGCAGTACTTC.

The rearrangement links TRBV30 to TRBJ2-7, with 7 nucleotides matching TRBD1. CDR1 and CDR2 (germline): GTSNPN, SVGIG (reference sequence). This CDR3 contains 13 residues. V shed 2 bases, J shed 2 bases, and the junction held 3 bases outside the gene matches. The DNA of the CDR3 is TGTGCCTGGAGTAACAGGGGTACCTACGAGCAGTACTTC. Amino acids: CAWSNRGTYEQYF. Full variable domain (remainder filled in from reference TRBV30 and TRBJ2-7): SQTIHQWPATLVQPVGSPLSLECTVEGTSNPNLYWYRQAAGRGLQLLFYSVGIGQISSEVPQNLSASRPQDRQFILSSKKLLLSDSGFYLCAWSNRGTYEQYFGPGTRLTVT.

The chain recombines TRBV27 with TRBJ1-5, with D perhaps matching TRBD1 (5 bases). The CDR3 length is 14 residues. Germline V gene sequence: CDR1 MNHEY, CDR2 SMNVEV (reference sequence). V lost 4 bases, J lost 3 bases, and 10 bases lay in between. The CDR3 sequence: CASSYQGDNQPQHF. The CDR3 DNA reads TGTGCCAGCAGTTACCAGGGAGACAATCAGCCCCAGCATTTT.

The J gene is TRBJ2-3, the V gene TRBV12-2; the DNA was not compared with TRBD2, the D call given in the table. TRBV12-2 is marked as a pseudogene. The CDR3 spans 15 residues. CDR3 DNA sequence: TGTGCAAGTCGCTTAGTCGCGGGAGCTGGAGATACGCAGTATTTT. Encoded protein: CASRLVAGAGDTQYF.

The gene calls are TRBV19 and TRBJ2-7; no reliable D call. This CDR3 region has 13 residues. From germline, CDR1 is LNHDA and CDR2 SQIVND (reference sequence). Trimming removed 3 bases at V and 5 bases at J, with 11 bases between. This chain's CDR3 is CASSMGGYDEQYF. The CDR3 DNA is TGTGCCAGTAGTATGGGCGGATACGACGAGCAGTACTTC.

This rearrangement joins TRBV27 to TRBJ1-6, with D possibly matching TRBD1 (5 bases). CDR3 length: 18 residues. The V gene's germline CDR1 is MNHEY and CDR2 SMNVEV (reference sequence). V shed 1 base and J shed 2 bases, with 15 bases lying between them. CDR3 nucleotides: TGTGCCAGCAGTTTATACCCCGGGACTAGCACCTATAATTCACCCCTCCACTTT. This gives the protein CASSLYPGTSTYNSPLHF.

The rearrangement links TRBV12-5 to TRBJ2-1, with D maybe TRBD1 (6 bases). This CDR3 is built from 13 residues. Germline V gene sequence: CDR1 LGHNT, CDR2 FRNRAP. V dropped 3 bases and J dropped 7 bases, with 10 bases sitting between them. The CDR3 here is CASGFGTTNEQFF. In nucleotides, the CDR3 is TGTGCTAGTGGTTTCGGGACAACAAATGAGCAGTTCTTC.

CDR3 protein: CASSEWTSGTDTQYF. As DNA, the CDR3 is TGTGCCAGCAGTGAATGGACGAGCGGCACAGATACGCAGTATTTT. The genes are TRBV6-1 and TRBJ2-3; D unresolved. Trimming cost V 2 bases and J 1 base, with 10 bases left between them. CDR3 length equals 15 residues. CDR1 MNHNS and CDR2 SASEGT come from the germline V gene.

For the CDR3, the DNA is TGTGCCAGCAGTTACTCGAGACGGCACAATCAGCCCCAGCATTTT. Its translation: CASSYSRRHNQPQHF. The V gene is TRBV6-5, the J gene TRBJ1-5, with D unresolved. The V and J ends lost 0 bases and 3 bases respectively, with 9 bases between them. This CDR3 has 15 residues. CDR1 and CDR2 from the germline V gene are MNHEY and SVGAGI.

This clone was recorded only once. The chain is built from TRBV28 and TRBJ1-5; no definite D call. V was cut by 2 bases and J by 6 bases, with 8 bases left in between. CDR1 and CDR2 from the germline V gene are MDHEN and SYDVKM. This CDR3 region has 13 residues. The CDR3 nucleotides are TGTGCCAGCAGTTTACTGGAGGCTCAGCCCCAGCATTTT. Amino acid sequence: CASSLLEAQPQHF.

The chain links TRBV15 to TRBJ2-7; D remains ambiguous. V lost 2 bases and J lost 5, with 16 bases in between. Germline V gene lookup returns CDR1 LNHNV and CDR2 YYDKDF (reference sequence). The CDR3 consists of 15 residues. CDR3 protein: CATSRTDTSANEQYF. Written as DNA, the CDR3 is TGTGCCACCAGCAGAACAGATACATCCGCCAACGAGCAGTACTTC. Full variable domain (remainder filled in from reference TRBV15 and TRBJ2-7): DAMVIQNPRYQVTQFGKPVTLSCSQTLNHNVMYWYQQKSSQAPKLLFHYYDKDFNNEADTPDNFQSRRPNTSFCFLDIRSPGLGDTAMYLCATSRTDTSANEQYFGPGTRLTVT.

The CDR3 DNA is TGTGCCAGCAGCCCAACGGGCCGGGAGGGAGAGACCCAGTACTTC. It yields the protein CASSPTGREGETQYF. The V and J genes are TRBV9 and TRBJ2-5, with TRBD2 matching 8 bases. Germline loops: CDR1 SGDLS, CDR2 YYNGEE. J lost 4 bases, V lost 4 bases, and 9 bases had no gene match. The CDR3 length is 15 residues.

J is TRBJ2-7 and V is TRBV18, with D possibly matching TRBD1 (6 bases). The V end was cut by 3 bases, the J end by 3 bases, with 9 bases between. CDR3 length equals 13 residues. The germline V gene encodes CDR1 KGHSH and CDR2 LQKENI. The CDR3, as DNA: TGTGCCAGCTCACCCGCAGGGGACTACGAGCAGTACTTC. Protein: CASSPAGDYEQYF.

CDR3 amino acids: CASSVRSYNEQFF. CDR3 nucleotide sequence: TGTGCCAGCAGCGTCAGGTCCTACAATGAGCAGTTCTTC. V gene TRBV5-6 combines with J gene TRBJ2-1, with no clear D. The CDR3 contains 13 residues. Germline-derived CDR1 and CDR2 are SGHDT and YYEEEE. V shed 4 bases and J shed 1 base, with 6 bases lying between them.

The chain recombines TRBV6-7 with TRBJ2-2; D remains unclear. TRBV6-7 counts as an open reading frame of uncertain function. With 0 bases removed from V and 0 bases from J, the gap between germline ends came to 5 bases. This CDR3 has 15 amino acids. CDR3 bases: TGTGCCAGCAGTTACTCGGTACCGAACACCGGGGAGCTGTTTTTT. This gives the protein CASSYSVPNTGELFF.

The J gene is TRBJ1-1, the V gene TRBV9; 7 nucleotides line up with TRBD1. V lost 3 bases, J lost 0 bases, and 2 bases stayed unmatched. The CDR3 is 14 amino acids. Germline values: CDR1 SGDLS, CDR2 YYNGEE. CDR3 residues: CASSAGQMNTEAFF. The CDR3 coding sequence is TGTGCCAGCAGCGCGGGACAGATGAACACTGAAGCTTTCTTT.

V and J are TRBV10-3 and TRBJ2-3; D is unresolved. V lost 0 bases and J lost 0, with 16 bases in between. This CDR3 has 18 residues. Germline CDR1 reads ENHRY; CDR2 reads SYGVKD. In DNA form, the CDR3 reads TGTGCCATCAGTGAGTCGGGTCAACGCAGCACTAGCACAGATACGCAGTATTTT. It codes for CAISESGQRSTSTDTQYF.